The source of this TCR beta chain is a study of blood T cells in healthy people across ages. Study context: The template switching approach captured approximately one barcoded beta molecule for every two T cells. Overall study results and limits: When set beside aged donors, long-lived donors presented more naive CD4+ cells and higher diversity. Older age went with lower TCR beta diversity per million T cells, in a roughly linear way.

This clonotype was found a few times. Its antigen is not identified. With a J-beta primer mix and a sample-barcoded 5' primer, a second PCR ran about 7 to 11 cycles. TCRdb used MiXCR to reprocess the 5' RACE reads, holding one entry per CDR3 protein. The data show approximately 1.5 million distinct CDR3 sequences, with about 42% seen just once and about 4% held by the top ten. This sequence originates from a woman younger than 35 in good health. Sequencing was performed on blood.

The CDR3 region is CATRGFETSYEQYF. The CDR3 DNA reads TGTGCCACCAGGGGGTTTGAGACTTCCTACGAGCAGTACTTC. The gene calls are TRBV7-9 and TRBJ2-7; 7 positions match TRBD1. Germline lookup yields CDR1 SEHNR and CDR2 FQNEAQ (reference sequence). Trimming cost V 10 bases and J 1 base; bases outside gene matches: 10. The CDR3 loop spans 14 amino acids.